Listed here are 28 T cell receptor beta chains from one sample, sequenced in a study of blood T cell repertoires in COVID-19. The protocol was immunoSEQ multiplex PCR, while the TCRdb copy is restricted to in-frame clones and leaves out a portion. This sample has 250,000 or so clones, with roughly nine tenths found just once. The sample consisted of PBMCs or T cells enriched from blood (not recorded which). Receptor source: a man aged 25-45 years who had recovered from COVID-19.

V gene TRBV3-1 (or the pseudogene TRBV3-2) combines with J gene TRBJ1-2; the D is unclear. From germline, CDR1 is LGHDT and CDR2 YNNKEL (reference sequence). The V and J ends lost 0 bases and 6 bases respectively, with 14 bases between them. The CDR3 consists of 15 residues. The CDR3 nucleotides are TGTGCCAGCAGCCAAGATCACAAGGGAGGTAATGGCTACACCTTC. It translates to CASSQDHKGGNGYTF.

The DNA for the CDR3 is TGTGCCAGCAGCATTACCAGGGGGCGCGTCCTCACAGATACGCAGTATTTT. This translates into CASSITRGRVLTDTQYF. The J gene is TRBJ2-3, the V gene TRBV7-9; TRBD1 matches 8 bases. Per germline, CDR1 SEHNR and CDR2 FQNEAQ (reference sequence). Trimming cost V 5 bases and J 2 bases; bases outside gene matches: 12. The CDR3 length is 17 residues.

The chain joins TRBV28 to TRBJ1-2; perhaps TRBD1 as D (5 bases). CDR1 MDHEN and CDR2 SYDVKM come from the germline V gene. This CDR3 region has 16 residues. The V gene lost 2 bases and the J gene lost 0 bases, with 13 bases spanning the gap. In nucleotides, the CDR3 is TGTGCCAGCAGTTTACCCCAGGGCCCCGCTAACTATGGCTACACCTTC. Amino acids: CASSLPQGPANYGYTF.

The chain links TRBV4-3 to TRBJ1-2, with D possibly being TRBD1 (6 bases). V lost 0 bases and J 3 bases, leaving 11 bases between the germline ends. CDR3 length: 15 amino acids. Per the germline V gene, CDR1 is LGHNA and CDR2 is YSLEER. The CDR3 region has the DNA TGCGCCAGCAGCCAAGATCGCAGGGGAGACTATGGCTACACCTTC. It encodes CASSQDRRGDYGYTF.

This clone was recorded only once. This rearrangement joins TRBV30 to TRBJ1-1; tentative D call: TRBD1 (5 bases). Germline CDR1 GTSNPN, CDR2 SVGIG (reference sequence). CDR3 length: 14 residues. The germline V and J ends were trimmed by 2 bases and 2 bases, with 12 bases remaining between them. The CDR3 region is CAWSPGLLNTEAFF. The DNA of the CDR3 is TGTGCCTGGAGTCCGGGACTATTAAACACTGAAGCTTTCTTT.

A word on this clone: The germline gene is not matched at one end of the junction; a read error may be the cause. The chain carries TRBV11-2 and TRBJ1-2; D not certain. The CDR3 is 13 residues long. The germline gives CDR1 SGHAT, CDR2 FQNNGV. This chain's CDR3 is CASTLTDHYGYTF. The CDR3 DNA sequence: TGTGCCAGCACCTTAACAGACCACTATGGCTACACCTTC.

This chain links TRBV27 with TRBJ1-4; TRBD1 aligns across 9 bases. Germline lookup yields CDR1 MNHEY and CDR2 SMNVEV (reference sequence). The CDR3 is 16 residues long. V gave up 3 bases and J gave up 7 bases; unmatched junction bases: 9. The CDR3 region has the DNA TGTGCCAGCAGTTTGGACAGGGGCCCGGCAGGTGAAAAACTGTTTTTT. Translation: CASSLDRGPAGEKLFF.

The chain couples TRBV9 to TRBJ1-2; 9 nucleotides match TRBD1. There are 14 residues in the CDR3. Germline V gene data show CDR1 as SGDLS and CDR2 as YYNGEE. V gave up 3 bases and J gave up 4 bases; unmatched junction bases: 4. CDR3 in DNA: TGTGCCAGCAGCGGACAGACAGGGGGCTATGGCTACACCTTC. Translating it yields CASSGQTGGYGYTF.

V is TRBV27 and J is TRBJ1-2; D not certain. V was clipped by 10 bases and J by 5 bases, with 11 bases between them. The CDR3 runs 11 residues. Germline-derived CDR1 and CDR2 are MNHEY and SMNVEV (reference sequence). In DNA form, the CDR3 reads TGTGCCACCGGACGCGGGTATGGCTACACCTTC. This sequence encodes CATGRGYGYTF.

CDR3 DNA: TGCGCCAGCAGCCAAGATCCGACTAGAGGGGCGGATACGCAGTATTTT. This codes for CASSQDPTRGADTQYF. This rearrangement joins TRBV4-1 to TRBJ2-3, with D possibly TRBD2 on 6 matching bases. The CDR3 runs 16 residues. V dropped 0 bases and J dropped 6 bases, with 16 bases sitting between them. The germline CDR1 and CDR2 sequences are MGHRA and YSYEKL.

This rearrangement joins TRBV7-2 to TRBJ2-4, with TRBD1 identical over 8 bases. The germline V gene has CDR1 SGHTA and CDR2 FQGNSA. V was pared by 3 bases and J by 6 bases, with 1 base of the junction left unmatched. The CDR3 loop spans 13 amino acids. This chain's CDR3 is CASSFDRGNIQYF. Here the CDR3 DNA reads TGTGCCAGCAGCTTCGACAGGGGAAACATTCAGTACTTC.

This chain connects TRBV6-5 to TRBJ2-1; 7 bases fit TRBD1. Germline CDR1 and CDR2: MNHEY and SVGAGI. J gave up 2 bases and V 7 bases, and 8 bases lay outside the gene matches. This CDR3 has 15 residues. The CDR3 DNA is TGTGCCAGCATGCCCCCAGGGGGAGCCTACAATGAGCAGTTCTTC. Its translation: CASMPPGGAYNEQFF.

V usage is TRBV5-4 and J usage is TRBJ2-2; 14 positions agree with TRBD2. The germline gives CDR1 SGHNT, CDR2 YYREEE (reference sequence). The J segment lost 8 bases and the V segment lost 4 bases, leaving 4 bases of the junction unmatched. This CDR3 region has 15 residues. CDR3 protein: CASSPGLAGEGELFF. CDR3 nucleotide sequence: TGTGCCAGCAGCCCGGGACTAGCGGGAGAAGGGGAGCTGTTTTTT.

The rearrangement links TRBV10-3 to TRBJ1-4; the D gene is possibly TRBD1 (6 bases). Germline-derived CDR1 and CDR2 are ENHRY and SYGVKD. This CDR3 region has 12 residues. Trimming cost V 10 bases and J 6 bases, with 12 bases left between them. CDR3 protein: CATKRTDEKLFF. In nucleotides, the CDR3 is TGTGCCACTAAGCGGACAGATGAAAAACTGTTTTTT.

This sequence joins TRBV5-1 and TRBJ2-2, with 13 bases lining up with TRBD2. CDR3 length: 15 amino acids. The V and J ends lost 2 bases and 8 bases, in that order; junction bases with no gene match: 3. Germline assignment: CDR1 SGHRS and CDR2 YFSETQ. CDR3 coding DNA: TGCGCCAGCAGCTTAGGACTAGCGGGAGCAGGGGAGCTGTTTTTT. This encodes CASSLGLAGAGELFF.

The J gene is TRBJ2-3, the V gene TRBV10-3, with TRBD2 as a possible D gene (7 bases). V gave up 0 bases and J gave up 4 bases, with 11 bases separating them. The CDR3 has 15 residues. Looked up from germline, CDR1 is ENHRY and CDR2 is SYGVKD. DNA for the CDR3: TGTGCCATCAGTGAGTCGGGCGGGGGCGCAGATACGCAGTATTTT. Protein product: CAISESGGGADTQYF.

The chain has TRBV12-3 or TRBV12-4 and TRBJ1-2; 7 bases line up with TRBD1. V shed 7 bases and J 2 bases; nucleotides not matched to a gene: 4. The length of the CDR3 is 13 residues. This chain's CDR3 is CASKGAANYGYTF. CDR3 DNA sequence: TGTGCCAGCAAGGGGGCGGCAAACTATGGCTACACCTTC.

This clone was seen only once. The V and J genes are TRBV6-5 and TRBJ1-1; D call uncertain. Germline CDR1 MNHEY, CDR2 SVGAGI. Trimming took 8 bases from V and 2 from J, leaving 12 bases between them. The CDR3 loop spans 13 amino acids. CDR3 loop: CASHQTGNTEAFF. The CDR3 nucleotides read TGTGCCAGCCACCAGACGGGAAACACTGAAGCTTTCTTT.

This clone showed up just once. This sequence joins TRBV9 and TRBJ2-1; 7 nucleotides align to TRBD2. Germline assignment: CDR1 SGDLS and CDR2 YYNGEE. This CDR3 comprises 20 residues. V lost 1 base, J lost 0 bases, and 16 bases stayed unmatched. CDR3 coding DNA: TGTGCCAGCAGCGTAAGCCTGACTAGCTTCGGGCGTGCCTCCTACAATGAGCAGTTCTTC. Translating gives CASSVSLTSFGRASYNEQFF. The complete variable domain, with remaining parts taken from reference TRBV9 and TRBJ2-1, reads DSGVTQTPKHLITATGQRVTLRCSPRSGDLSVYWYQQSLDQGLQFLIQYYNGEERAKGNILERFSAQQFPDLHSELNLSSLELGDSALYFCASSVSLTSFGRASYNEQFFGPGTRLTVL.

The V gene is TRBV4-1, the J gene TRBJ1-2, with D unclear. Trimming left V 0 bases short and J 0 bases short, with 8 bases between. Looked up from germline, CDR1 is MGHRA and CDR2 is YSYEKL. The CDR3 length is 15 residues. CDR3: CASSQDPAANYGYTF. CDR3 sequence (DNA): TGCGCCAGCAGCCAAGATCCTGCGGCTAACTATGGCTACACCTTC.

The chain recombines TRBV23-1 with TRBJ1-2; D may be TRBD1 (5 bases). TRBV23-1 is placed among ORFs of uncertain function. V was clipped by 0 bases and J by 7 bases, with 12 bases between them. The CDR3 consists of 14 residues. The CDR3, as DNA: TGCGCCAGCAGTCAATCGTGGCAGGGCTGTGGCTACACCTTC. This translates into CASSQSWQGCGYTF.

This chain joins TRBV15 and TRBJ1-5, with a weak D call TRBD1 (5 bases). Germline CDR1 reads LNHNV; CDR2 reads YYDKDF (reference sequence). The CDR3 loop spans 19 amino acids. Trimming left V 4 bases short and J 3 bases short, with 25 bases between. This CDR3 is CATSTENAGRTLNNQPQHF. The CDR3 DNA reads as TGTGCCACCAGCACGGAAAACGCGGGACGGACACTAAACAATCAGCCCCAGCATTTT.

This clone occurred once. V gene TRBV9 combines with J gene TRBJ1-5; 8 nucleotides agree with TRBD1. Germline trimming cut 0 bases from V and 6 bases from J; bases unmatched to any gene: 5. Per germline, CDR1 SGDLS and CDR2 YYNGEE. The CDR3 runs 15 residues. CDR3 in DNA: TGTGCCAGCAGCGTAGGTGGACAGGGAAGTCAGCCCCAGCATTTT. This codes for CASSVGGQGSQPQHF.

CDR3 loop: CASSLAWGDDPHYGTQYF. The CDR3 nucleotides read TGTGCCAGCAGCTTAGCGTGGGGGGATGACCCGCATTATGGGACCCAGTACTTC. The chain joins TRBV7-6 to TRBJ2-5; TRBD2 is a possible D gene (6 bases). In germline, CDR1 is SGHVS, CDR2 FNYEAQ. The length of the CDR3 is 18 residues. Trimming removed 0 bases from V and 7 bases from J, with 24 bases in between.

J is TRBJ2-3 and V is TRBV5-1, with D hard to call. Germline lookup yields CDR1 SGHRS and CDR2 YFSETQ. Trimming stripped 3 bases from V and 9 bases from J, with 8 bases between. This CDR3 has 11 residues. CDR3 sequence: CASSSIGTQYF. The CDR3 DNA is TGCGCCAGCAGCTCGATTGGCACGCAGTATTTT.

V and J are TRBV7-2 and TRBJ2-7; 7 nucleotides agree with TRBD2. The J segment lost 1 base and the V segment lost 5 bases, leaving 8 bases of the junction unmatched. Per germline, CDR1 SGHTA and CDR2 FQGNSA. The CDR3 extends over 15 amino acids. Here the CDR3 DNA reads TGTGCCAGCAGCCCAACCGGGACTATTTCCTACGAGCAGTACTTC. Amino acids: CASSPTGTISYEQYF.

This CDR3 reads CASSRYYDRGLGNEKLFF. CDR3 sequence (DNA): TGTGCCAGCAGCCGGTATTACGACAGGGGGCTCGGTAATGAAAAACTGTTTTTT. V is TRBV7-8 and J is TRBJ1-4; TRBD1 matches 10 bases. With V trimmed by 5 bases and J by 4 bases, 13 bases remained unmatched. The CDR3 is made up of 18 amino acids. The germline CDR1 and CDR2 sequences are SGHVS and FQNEAQ.

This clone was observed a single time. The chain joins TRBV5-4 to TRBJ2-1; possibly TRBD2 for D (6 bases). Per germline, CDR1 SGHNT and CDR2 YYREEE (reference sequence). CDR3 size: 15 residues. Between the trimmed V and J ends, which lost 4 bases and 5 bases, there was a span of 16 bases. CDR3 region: CASSTPGTANNEQFF. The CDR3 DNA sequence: TGTGCCAGCAGCACACCCGGGACTGCCAACAATGAGCAGTTCTTC. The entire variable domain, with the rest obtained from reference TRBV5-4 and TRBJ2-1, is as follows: ETGVTQSPTHLIKTRGQQVTLRCSSQSGHNTVSWYQQALGQGPQFIFQYYREEENGRGNFPPRFSGLQFPNYSSELNVNALELDDSALYLCASSTPGTANNEQFFGPGTRLTVL.